This T cell receptor beta chain is from a study of cytomegalovirus exposure and HLA in healthy donors. For the study at large: Researchers previously reported finding some 110 million unique TCR beta sequences from 170 million or so T cells. Study-level findings and limits: Reported results showed that the classifier diagnosed cytomegalovirus status with high specificity and sensitivity.

Use of 60 Vbeta and 13 Jbeta primers characterized the PCR. Assay: immunoSEQ multiplex PCR; the TCRdb copy retains only in-frame clones and omits some. The table for this sample gives about 200,000 clones. Worth noting for this clone: As yet, its antigen is unknown.

The sequence was obtained from a girl aged 2 to 10 in good health and CMV-seropositive. The sequenced sample consisted of PBMCs.

The DNA of the CDR3 is TGTGCCAGCAGCCAAGAGCCGAAACGGGTGTATAATGAAAAACTGTTTTTT. This encodes CASSQEPKRVYNEKLFF. The chain carries TRBV14 and TRBJ1-4; no clear D gene. The CDR3 has 17 amino acids. V was trimmed by 0 bases and J by 4 bases, leaving 15 bases between them. Germline CDR1 reads SGHDN; CDR2 reads FVKESK.